A selection of T cell receptor beta chains follows, all from one sample in a study of blood T cell repertoires in COVID-19. Here immunoSEQ multiplex PCR was the method, and the copy in TCRdb shows in-frame clones only, minus some. Of some 200,000 clones listed, under 90% are singletons. The sequencing input was peripheral blood. Receptor source: a woman aged 80 or older with COVID-19, enrolled during active disease. CDR3s include the opening cysteine and the closing phenylalanine or tryptophan. Each record gives: J gene, clone size, V gene, D gene, CDR3 protein, CDR3 DNA. D genes are given only for firm matches. Clone size appears in some rows only: once, few, many, or a class for an expanded clone.

>TRBJ2-4|.|TRBV29-1|.
CSVSSVMGEGAKNIQYF
TGCAGCGTTTCTAGCGTAATGGGGGAAGGGGCCAAAAACATTCAGTACTTC
>TRBJ2-3|.|TRBV29-1|.
CSVEIGGWDTQYF
TGCAGCGTTGAGATTGGGGGGTGGGATACGCAGTATTTT
>TRBJ1-6|few|TRBV5-1|TRBD1
CASSQGTGPPPLHF
TGCGCCAGCAGCCAGGGGACAGGCCCCCCACCCCTCCACTTT
>TRBJ1-1|.|TRBV11-2|.
CASITFGTEAFF
TGTGCCAGCATTACTTTTGGCACTGAAGCTTTCTTT
>TRBJ1-5|.|TRBV19|TRBD1
CASSPRTGDGGGQPQHF
TGTGCCAGTAGTCCCCGGACAGGGGACGGCGGGGGTCAGCCCCAGCATTTT
>TRBJ2-3|.|TRBV9|TRBD2
CASSAQTSGTDTQYF
TGTGCCAGCAGCGCCCAGACTAGCGGCACAGATACGCAGTATTTT
>TRBJ1-5|.|TRBV2|.
CASSEALGGNQPQHF
TGTGCCAGCAGTGAAGCGCTTGGGGGGAATCAGCCCCAGCATTTT
>TRBJ2-7|.|TRBV11-3|.
CASSLDSSYEQYF
TGTGCCAGCAGCTTAGACAGTTCCTACGAGCAGTACTTC
>TRBJ1-6|.|TRBV5-4|TRBD1
CASSPGTDPNSPLHF
TGTGCCAGCAGCCCGGGGACAGACCCGAATTCACCCCTCCACTTT
>TRBJ2-7|few|TRBV7-9|TRBD1
CASSLIQGADEQYF
TGTGCCAGCAGCCTGATACAGGGGGCAGACGAGCAGTACTTC
>TRBJ2-1|once|TRBV7-3|.
CASSTGRGNEQFF
TGTGCCAGCAGCACAGGTAGGGGCAATGAGCAGTTCTTC
>TRBJ2-4|.|TRBV28|TRBD2
CASTPGGRLAKNIQYF
TGTGCCAGCACCCCGGGGGGGAGGCTAGCCAAAAACATTCAGTACTTC
>TRBJ2-1|.|TRBV7-6|TRBD2
CASSLAGTSVNEQFF
TGTGCCAGCAGCTTAGCAGGGACTAGCGTCAATGAGCAGTTCTTC
>TRBJ2-7|few|TRBV5-1|.
CASSLAQGRSEQYF
TGCGCCAGCAGCTTGGCGCAGGGCAGATCCGAGCAGTACTTC
>TRBJ1-5|.|TRBV12-3/TRBV12-4|.
CASSLAGDQPQHF
TGTGCCAGCAGTTTAGCAGGAGATCAGCCCCAGCATTTT
>TRBJ2-1|.|TRBV3-1/TRBV3-2|TRBD2
CASSQARAGAHGEQFF
TGTGCCAGCAGCCAAGCGCGAGCGGGAGCTCATGGTGAGCAGTTCTTC
>TRBJ1-1|.|TRBV6-5|.
CASSKTDRISTEAFF
TGTGCCAGCAGTAAGACGGACAGAATAAGCACTGAAGCTTTCTTT
>TRBJ2-5|.|TRBV2|TRBD2
CASSEAPREKVTQYF
TGTGCCAGCAGTGAAGCGCCGCGGGAGAAGGTGACCCAGTACTTC
>TRBJ2-1|.|TRBV3-1/TRBV3-2|.
CASSLGEVGNEQFF
TGTGCCAGCAGCCTCGGGGAAGTGGGCAATGAGCAGTTCTTC
>TRBJ2-7|medium-sized|TRBV28|TRBD1
CASKRSGTGLYEQYF
TGTGCCAGCAAAAGATCCGGGACAGGACTTTACGAGCAGTACTTC
>TRBJ2-2|once|TRBV11-3|.
CASSLANRELFF
TGTGCCAGCAGCCTCGCTAACCGGGAGCTGTTTTTT
>TRBJ2-1|once|TRBV10-3|TRBD2
CAISATSGSYNEQFF
TGTGCCATCAGTGCTACTAGCGGGAGTTACAATGAGCAGTTCTTC
>TRBJ2-1|.|TRBV7-9|.
CASSLALGSGAYNEQFF
TGTGCCAGCAGCTTAGCGCTCGGGAGTGGGGCTTACAATGAGCAGTTCTTC
>TRBJ2-3|.|TRBV5-6|TRBD2
CASSPDPSGSTDTQYF
TGTGCCAGCAGCCCCGACCCTAGCGGTAGCACAGATACGCAGTATTTT
>TRBJ2-7|.|TRBV14|.
CASSQGTGSSYEQYF
TGTGCCAGCAGCCAAGGGACCGGGAGTTCGTACGAGCAGTACTTC
>TRBJ1-3|.|TRBV2|.
CASRPGIMKNLSGNTIYF
TGTGCCAGCAGGCCAGGGATCATGAAGAACCTCTCTGGAAACACCATATATTTT
>TRBJ1-4|.|TRBV9|.
CASSPQGPVATNEKLFF
TGTGCCAGCAGCCCGCAGGGTCCGGTTGCAACTAATGAAAAACTGTTTTTT
>TRBJ2-2|.|TRBV2|.
CASRRGPNTGELFF
TGTGCCAGCCGGAGGGGGCCGAACACCGGGGAGCTGTTTTTT
>TRBJ1-2|.|TRBV2|TRBD1
CASRRQGWGIYGYTF
TGTGCCAGCAGAAGACAGGGCTGGGGGATCTATGGCTACACCTTC
>TRBJ2-2|.|TRBV9|TRBD1
CASSVDGQATGELFF
TGTGCCAGCAGCGTAGATGGACAGGCAACCGGGGAGCTGTTTTTT
>TRBJ2-7|.|TRBV9|TRBD2
CASSASLAGEYEQYF
TGTGCCAGCAGCGCATCACTAGCGGGAGAGTACGAGCAGTACTTC
>TRBJ2-2|once|TRBV9|.
CASRPDSEAGELFF
TGTGCCAGCAGACCCGACAGTGAAGCCGGGGAGCTGTTTTTT
>TRBJ1-5|.|TRBV18|TRBD1
CASSLGQGRQPQHF
TGTGCCAGCTCACTCGGACAGGGGAGGCAGCCCCAGCATTTT
>TRBJ1-6|.|TRBV3-1/TRBV3-2|.
CASSQFAENSPLHF
TGTGCCAGCAGCCAATTCGCGGAGAATTCACCCCTCCACTTT
>TRBJ1-5|.|TRBV16|.
CASMESGRYQPQHF
TGTGCCAGCATGGAGTCAGGGCGGTATCAGCCCCAGCATTTT
>TRBJ1-2|.|TRBV10-3|TRBD1
CATWTGDGYGYTF
TGTGCCACGTGGACAGGCGATGGCTATGGCTACACCTTC
>TRBJ2-5|.|TRBV2|.
CASTPVGAWETQYF
TGTGCCAGCACTCCCGTAGGGGCTTGGGAGACCCAGTACTTC
>TRBJ2-1|once|TRBV6-5|TRBD1
CASSTRDREVHEQFF
TGTGCCAGCAGTACCCGGGACAGGGAGGTACATGAGCAGTTCTTC
>TRBJ1-5|.|TRBV23-1|TRBD1
CASYTGGHQPQHF
TGCGCCAGCTACACAGGGGGACATCAGCCCCAGCATTTT
>TRBJ1-4|.|TRBV12-5|.
CASGLWGVEKLFF
TGTGCTAGTGGTTTATGGGGGGTTGAAAAACTGTTTTTT
>TRBJ1-2|.|TRBV12-3/TRBV12-4|.
CASSRFLNYGYTF
TGTGCCAGCAGTCGGTTCCTCAACTATGGCTACACCTTC
>TRBJ2-2|.|TRBV14|.
CASSFAGELFF
TGTGCCAGCAGCTTCGCGGGGGAGCTGTTTTTT
>TRBJ1-2|few|TRBV6-6|.
CASSYSGDNYGYTF
TGTGCCAGCAGTTACTCGGGCGATAACTATGGCTACACCTTC